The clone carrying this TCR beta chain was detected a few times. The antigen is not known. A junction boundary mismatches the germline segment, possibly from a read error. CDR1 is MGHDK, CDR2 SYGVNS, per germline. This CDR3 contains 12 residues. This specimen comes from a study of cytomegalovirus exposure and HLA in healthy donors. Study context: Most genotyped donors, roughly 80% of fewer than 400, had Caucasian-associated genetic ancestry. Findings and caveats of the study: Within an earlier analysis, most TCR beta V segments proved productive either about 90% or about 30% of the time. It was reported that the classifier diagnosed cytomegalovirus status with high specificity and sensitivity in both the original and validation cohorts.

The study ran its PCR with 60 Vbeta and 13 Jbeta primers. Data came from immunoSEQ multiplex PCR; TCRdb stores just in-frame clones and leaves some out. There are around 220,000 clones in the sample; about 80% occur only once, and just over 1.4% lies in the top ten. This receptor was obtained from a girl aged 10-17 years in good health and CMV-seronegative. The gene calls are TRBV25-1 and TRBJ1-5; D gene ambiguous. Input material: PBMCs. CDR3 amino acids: CAGEGRGQPQHF. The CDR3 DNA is TGCGCCGGGGAGGGTCGAGGCCAGCCCCAGCATTTT. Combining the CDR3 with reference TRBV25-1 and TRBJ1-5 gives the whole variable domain EADIYQTPRYLVIGTGKKITLECSQTMGHDKMYWYQQDPGMELHLIHYSYGVNSTEKGDLSSESTVSRIRTEHFPLTLESARPSHTSQYLCAGEGRGQPQHFGDGTRLSIL.